The 6 T cell receptor beta chains in this list originate from one sample, sequenced in a study of blood T cell repertoires in COVID-19. This table comes from immunoSEQ multiplex PCR, and its TCRdb copy is limited to in-frame clones, with some not included. The sample contains 200,000 to 250,000 clones, roughly 84% of which appear only once. The sequenced sample consisted of peripheral blood. The receptors derive from an elderly woman with active or convalescent COVID-19.

The chain recombines TRBV4-2 with TRBJ2-2; TRBD1 matches 8 bases. The trim removed 2 bases at V and 4 bases at J, leaving 15 bases unmatched. Germline loops: CDR1 LGHNA, CDR2 YNFKEQ. The CDR3 totals 19 residues. The CDR3 bases are TGTGCCAGCAGCCAACGCCTAACGGGGGAAACAGGGGGCACCGGGGAGCTGTTTTTT. As protein: CASSQRLTGETGGTGELFF.

The chain is built from TRBV6-5 and TRBJ1-1; D unresolved. Germline V gene data show CDR1 as MNHEY and CDR2 as SVGAGI. V was cut by 5 bases and J by 4 bases, with 14 bases left in between. This CDR3 region has 14 residues. CDR3 in DNA: TGTGCCAGCAGTCCCGCCGGCGGCACCACTGAAGCTTTCTTT. Its protein is CASSPAGGTTEAFF.

The rearrangement links TRBV6-8 to TRBJ1-3; tentatively, D is TRBD1 (5 bases). The germline CDR1 and CDR2 sequences are MNHGY and SAAAGT. Trimming took 8 bases from V and 0 from J, leaving 11 bases between them. The CDR3 contains 14 residues. CDR3 amino acids: CASHGGSSGNTIYF. CDR3 bases: TGTGCCAGCCATGGGGGGAGCTCTGGAAACACCATATATTTT.

The rearrangement joins TRBV9 to TRBJ2-3, with 7 bases aligning to TRBD2. CDR3 size: 15 residues. The ends lost 6 bases at V and 2 bases at J; junction bases unmatched: 9. Germline V gene lookup returns CDR1 SGDLS and CDR2 YYNGEE. The chain's CDR3 is CASTNLGRVTDTQYF. The CDR3 DNA follows: TGTGCCAGCACGAACCTGGGGAGGGTCACAGATACGCAGTATTTT.

This clone was recorded a few times. This chain links TRBV7-8 with TRBJ2-5; no firm D call. V was clipped by 5 bases and J by 0 bases, with 7 bases between them. This CDR3 is 13 amino acids long. Germline CDR1 SGHVS, CDR2 FQNEAQ. CDR3 residues: CASSPLDQETQYF. Here the CDR3 DNA reads TGTGCCAGCAGCCCATTAGACCAAGAGACCCAGTACTTC.

The chain links TRBV5-8 to TRBJ2-7, with D unclear. Trimming took off 0 bases at V and 4 bases at J, with 11 bases between the two ends. Germline lookup yields CDR1 SGHTS and CDR2 YDEGEE. This CDR3 contains 14 residues. This chain's CDR3 is CASSLVWREYEQYF. CDR3 bases: TGTGCCAGCAGCTTGGTTTGGAGAGAATACGAGCAGTACTTC.